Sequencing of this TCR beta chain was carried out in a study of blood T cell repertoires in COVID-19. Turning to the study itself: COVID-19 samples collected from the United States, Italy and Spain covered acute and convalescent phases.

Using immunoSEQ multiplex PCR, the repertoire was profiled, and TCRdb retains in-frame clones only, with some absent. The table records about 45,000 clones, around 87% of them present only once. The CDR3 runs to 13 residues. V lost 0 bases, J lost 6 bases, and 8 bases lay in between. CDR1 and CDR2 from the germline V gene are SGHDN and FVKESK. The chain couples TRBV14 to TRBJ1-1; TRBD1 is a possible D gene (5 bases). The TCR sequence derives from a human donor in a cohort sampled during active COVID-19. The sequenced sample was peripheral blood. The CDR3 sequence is CASSQDPGSEAFF. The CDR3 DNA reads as TGTGCCAGCAGCCAAGACCCAGGGTCTGAAGCTTTCTTT.